The 14 T cell receptor beta chains listed next were all sequenced from one sample in a study of control samples from healthy donors and cancer patients. Some clones are missing from TCRdb's copy, which holds only in-frame ones; the method was immunoSEQ multiplex PCR. This table has over 200,000 clones, 82% appearing once. The sample was PBMCs. These receptor sequences come from a woman aged 60-70 years with lung cancer.

This clone was observed a handful of times. V gene TRBV7-2 combines with J gene TRBJ2-2, with no clear D. The V and J ends lost 3 bases and 4 bases respectively, with 12 bases between them. The germline V gene encodes CDR1 SGHTA and CDR2 FQGNSA. This CDR3 has 15 amino acids. DNA for the CDR3: TGTGCCAGCAGCTTCAACCGGTGGGGCACCGGGGAGCTGTTTTTT. Its translation: CASSFNRWGTGELFF.

The J gene is TRBJ2-1, the V gene TRBV3-1 (or the pseudogene TRBV3-2), with TRBD2 matching over 13 bases. Germline V gives CDR1 LGHDT, CDR2 YNNKEL (reference sequence). V lost 3 bases and J lost 8; bases outside the gene matches: 7. The CDR3 sequence is 16 residues long. As DNA, the CDR3 is TGTGCCAGCAGCCAGGATCCGGGACTAGCGGGGTATGAGCAGTTCTTC. It translates to CASSQDPGLAGYEQFF.

The gene calls are TRBV19 and TRBJ2-7; tentative D call: TRBD2 (5 bases). Trimming took 5 bases from V and 3 from J, leaving 14 bases between them. Germline CDR1 and CDR2: LNHDA and SQIVND (reference sequence). This CDR3 spans 14 amino acids. For the CDR3, the DNA is TGTGCCAGTAGTGTGGGTCCCGGGGACTACGAGCAGTACTTC. Its translation is CASSVGPGDYEQYF.

The V gene is TRBV5-1, the J gene TRBJ2-2; unclear D gene. The germline V gene encodes CDR1 SGHRS and CDR2 YFSETQ. V was pared by 4 bases and J by 0 bases, with 10 bases between. The CDR3 sequence is 15 residues long. CDR3 protein: CASSRTEANTGELFF. The DNA of the CDR3 is TGCGCCAGCAGCCGGACCGAAGCGAACACCGGGGAGCTGTTTTTT.

To note about this clone: Within the sample, other DNA sequences also encode this same CDR3. The chain carries TRBV27 and TRBJ1-5, with TRBD1 matching over 10 bases. Trimming took 3 bases from V and 5 from J; bases not matched to a gene: 4. Germline V gives CDR1 MNHEY, CDR2 SMNVEV (reference sequence). The CDR3 covers 15 residues. This chain's CDR3 is CASSFSGQGDQPQHF. As DNA, the CDR3 is TGTGCCAGCAGTTTTTCTGGACAGGGGGATCAGCCCCAGCATTTT.

This sequence joins TRBV5-4 and TRBJ2-2, with D perhaps TRBD2 (6 bases). Deletions cut 0 bases from V and 2 bases from J, with 11 bases between. Germline assignment: CDR1 SGHNT and CDR2 YYREEE (reference sequence). The CDR3 is made up of 16 amino acids. Here the CDR3 reads CASSLGVSGNTGELFF. As DNA, the CDR3 is TGTGCCAGCAGCTTGGGAGTTAGCGGAAACACCGGGGAGCTGTTTTTT.

The CDR3 sequence: CASSLVVGLSYEQYF. The CDR3 DNA is TGCGCCAGCAGCTTGGTAGTGGGGCTTTCCTACGAGCAGTACTTC. The rearrangement links TRBV5-1 to TRBJ2-7; D might be TRBD1 (5 bases). The germline gives CDR1 SGHRS, CDR2 YFSETQ. The CDR3 covers 15 residues. Trimming removed 0 bases from V and 1 base from J, with 11 bases in between. Full variable domain (remainder filled in from reference TRBV5-1 and TRBJ2-7): KAGVTQTPRYLIKTRGQQVTLSCSPISGHRSVSWYQQTPGQGLQFLFEYFSETQRNKGNFPGRFSGRQFSNSRSEMNVSTLELGDSALYLCASSLVVGLSYEQYFGPGTRLTVT.

This chain uses TRBV18 with TRBJ1-5; 9 bases agree with TRBD1. The junction had 7 bases not matched to a gene; V was cut back by 1 base and J by 3 bases. Germline CDR1 reads KGHSH; CDR2 reads LQKENI. CDR3 size: 17 residues. The CDR3 nucleotides read TGTGCCAGCTCACCACTACGACAGGGGGGTCACAATCAGCCCCAGCATTTT. Translated: CASSPLRQGGHNQPQHF.

On this clone: Other DNA sequences within the sample encode an identical CDR3. The rearrangement uses TRBV3-1 (or the pseudogene TRBV3-2) and TRBJ1-1; unclear D gene. Germline V CDR1 and CDR2: LGHDT, YNNKEL (reference sequence). V was cut by 1 base and J by 5 bases, with 2 bases left in between. The CDR3 covers 11 residues. The chain's CDR3 is CASSQGTEAFF. CDR3 bases: TGTGCCAGCAGCCAAGGGACTGAAGCTTTCTTT.

V is TRBV10-1 and J is TRBJ2-3; D may match TRBD1 or TRBD2 (5 bases each). The germline gives CDR1 WNHNN, CDR2 SYGVQD (reference sequence). The CDR3 spans 13 residues. With 6 bases removed from V and 5 bases from J, the gap between germline ends came to 12 bases. CDR3 in DNA: TGCGCCAGCAGGAGGGGTCAGGAAGATACGCAGTATTTT. Amino acids: CASRRGQEDTQYF.

As regards this clone: The sample contains more than one DNA sequence encoding this CDR3. V gene TRBV27 combines with J gene TRBJ2-7; unclear D gene. This CDR3 contains 12 residues. Trimming cost V 5 bases and J 7 bases, with 12 bases left between them. CDR1 and CDR2 (germline): MNHEY, SMNVEV (reference sequence). CDR3 coding DNA: TGTGCCAGCAGTCCGCTCGTAGGAGAGCAGTACTTC. It encodes CASSPLVGEQYF.

This clone has only a few counts. CDR3 DNA: TGTGCCAGCAGTTCCCCGGGACAGGGACTCATGAACACTGAAGCTTTCTTT. Amino acids: CASSSPGQGLMNTEAFF. The chain is built from TRBV28 and TRBJ1-1; 9 positions match TRBD1. The CDR3 is 17 residues long. From germline, CDR1 is MDHEN and CDR2 SYDVKM. The trim removed 4 bases at V and 0 bases at J, leaving 9 bases unmatched.

The gene calls are TRBV20-1 and TRBJ2-3; D unresolved. V dropped 3 bases and J dropped 2 bases, with 15 bases sitting between them. Germline values: CDR1 DFQATT, CDR2 SNEGSKA (reference sequence). This CDR3 has 15 amino acids. In DNA, the CDR3 is TGCAGTGCTAGTTTAACTCGATTTCTCACAGATACGCAGTATTTT. Protein product: CSASLTRFLTDTQYF.

This clone was seen only a few times. This chain connects TRBV25-1 to TRBJ2-7; possibly TRBD2 for D (5 bases). There are 14 residues in the CDR3. Trimming shortened V by 4 bases and J by 5 bases, and 15 bases separated the two germline ends. From germline, CDR1 is MGHDK and CDR2 SYGVNS. Here the CDR3 reads CASSGQNSAHEQYF. As DNA, the CDR3 is TGTGCCAGCAGTGGTCAGAATAGCGCGCACGAGCAGTACTTC.